This T cell receptor (beta chain) was documented in a study of cytomegalovirus exposure and HLA in healthy donors (TCRdb year 2017). Notes on the research overall: According to an earlier analysis of a few hundred of the donors, about 179 million T cells yielded over 90 million unique TCR beta sequences and 250 to 350 Gb of sequence data. An early release that covered roughly 600 HLA-typed donors contained approximately 290 gigabases of sequencing data and about 93 million unique TCR sequences. Of the 300 to 500 genotyped donors, 65% to 90% were placed in the genetic ancestry cluster associated with self-reported Caucasian donors. The study was designed to test whether signatures of past pathogen exposure could be identified by cataloging public T cell receptors. The T cell repertoires of around 670 subjects were profiled by immunosequencing and related to cytomegalovirus serostatus. A separate validation cohort of 90 to 150 different subjects was used in addition to the approximately 640-subject first cohort. High-throughput TCR immunosequencing, statistical association of individual TCRs with disease status, and machine learning were combined to predict cytomegalovirus infection status. To study patterns of TCR occurrence, a later analysis re-analyzed previously published TCR beta repertoires from 500 to 850 donors and added high-resolution HLA genotyping. Rather than drawing on any new phenotypic data, the later analysis identified candidate immune exposures from TCR beta sequences and the way those sequences occurred across donors. An earlier analysis of fewer than 750 of the donors used high-throughput TCR beta sequencing to judge whether each TCR beta V gene segment behaved as functional or pseudogenic. Alongside the repertoire data, information on donor age, sex, ethnicity and CMV serostatus was compiled. A later genetic analysis took genome-wide SNP genotypes for about 65% of the 666 donors and used that subset as a discovery cohort. Every discovery cohort repertoire had been produced on one sequencing platform. HLA typing included class I and class II loci at four-digit resolution. Typing coverage varied by locus: roughly 620-640 donors for A, B, C, DRB1 and DQB1; 522 for DQA1; 600 to 610 for DPA1; fewer than 480 for DPB1. Four to six DR-DQ haplotypes were handled as single units for association and clustering because linkage in the cohort was strong. Across 300 to 500 genotyped donors of the cohort, an average of roughly 250,000 unique TCR beta nucleotide sequences per donor were sequenced, and 15% to 20% of those sequences were non-productive. Broader findings and caveats from the paper: In an earlier analysis of approximately 590 of the donors, most TCR beta V segments were observed in productive rearrangements about 87% or about 30% of the time, broadly matching IMGT annotations. In a later analysis, several top co-occurrence clusters were reported to appear linked to parvovirus B19, influenza, CMV and Epstein-Barr virus. A later genetic analysis reported fewer N-insertions in productive TCRs among donors in an Asian-associated ancestry cluster than the roughly 650-donor mean. In both the original and validation cohorts, the classifier was reported to diagnose cytomegalovirus status with high specificity and sensitivity. In this cohort, only TCR beta chains were sequenced, and detectable features were limited by the absence of alpha or paired-chain data. A group of highly shared sequence variants was considered likely to be a technical artifact of the sequencing pipeline. Immune exposure information for the cohort was limited to CMV serostatus. Specific HLA alleles were associated with about 17,000 TCR beta sequences at a false discovery rate of 0.05 in a later analysis. In a later analysis, most CMV-associated TCR beta chains were found to appear HLA-restricted, with HLA associations seemingly driven largely by CMV exposure. Correlated functional status among segregating V segments might reflect linkage disequilibrium, but an unknown experimental factor could not be ruled out. The 87-base-pair reads could not distinguish some IMGT-functional V segments, including TRBV6-2 and TRBV6-3, so those segments were excluded. In vitro tests confirmed that a few of the cytomegalovirus-associated TCR beta chains recognize cytomegalovirus antigens. V-gene and J-gene trimming of TCR beta chains was associated with a missense DCLRE1C variant in a later genetic analysis, and the association was replicated in an independent cohort. In a later analysis, HLA-associated TCR beta chains were found to be more clonally expanded and to have lower generation probabilities than equally common non-associated chains. The study listed 150 to 200 TCR beta chains as associated with cytomegalovirus. Roughly uniform sequencing depth across donors was assumed in presence/absence analyses, although this assumption may not hold. Because counts were too low, around 17 rarely observed V segments, including chromosome 9 orphons, were left out of the earlier analysis of some 600 of the donors. When HLA alleles, especially DR and DQ, strongly co-occurred, TCR associations were difficult to assign to individual alleles. Most TCR sequences were seen in very few donors, while some public TCRs were found in many individuals. A further reported finding was that TCR beta sequences accurately predicted the HLA-A and HLA-B alleles for most subjects in the first cohort. Because some donors lacked HLA typing at each locus, the association tests relied only on the typed subset. According to the authors, the approach could potentially be generalized to other disease states and immunological phenotypes. According to a later analysis, TCR association rates differed among HLA loci, with DRB1 alleles showing the most associated TCRs and HLA-C alleles showing the fewest.

V is cut by 1 base and J by 5 bases, and the space between the germline ends is 20 bases. The CDR3 spans 17 residues, from the cysteine through the phenylalanine. Only the CDR3 portion is preserved as DNA: 51 bases, with reading frame beginning at the first base. Via the germline V gene, CDR1 is KGHSH and CDR2 LQKENI. The cohort consisted of 600 to 700 healthy bone marrow donors. All cohort members were sampled while nominally healthy, although unrecorded immune exposures were likely present. The donor tested CMV seronegative and was one of the 352 seronegative cohort members. A peripheral blood sample was provided by each donor, and peripheral blood mononuclear cells were used for TCR beta sequencing. Genomic DNA extraction from the blood cell samples was performed with the Qiagen DNeasy Blood Extraction Kit. A word on this clone: Which antigen it targets is not known.

Libraries were made using the immunoSEQ multiplex PCR assay. For the multiplex PCR, a mixture combining 60 forward primers for TCR Vbeta segments and 13 reverse primers for TCR Jbeta segments was used. The CDR3 region of rearranged TCR beta genes was amplified from genomic DNA by a multiplex PCR assay. The Illumina HiSeq System was used to sequence the amplified TCR beta libraries as 87-base-pair reads. The study's processing was this. A later analysis counted approximately 76 million unique TCR beta chains across the 666 repertoires, and some 11 million of these chains were shared by at least two donors. Raw reads were error-corrected and collapsed into unique sequences with a nearest-neighbor algorithm that merged closely related sequences to remove PCR and sequencing errors. To assign V, D and J gene segments, CDR3 sequences were aligned to IMGT reference sequences. For a sequence to be retained, at least a six-nucleotide match to both a V gene segment and a J gene segment was required. Rearrangements were classified as productive when the CDR3 lacked stop codons and remained in frame with V and J, and all other rearrangements were classified as non-productive. Following IMGT convention, CDR3 was defined as the stretch from the second conserved V-encoded cysteine up to the conserved J-encoded phenylalanine. The earlier analysis of some 580 of the donors excluded any sequence lacking an unambiguous match to a single V gene segment. An earlier analysis of some 500 of the donors classified V segments as functional when productive rearrangements were above 56.7% and as segregating when the standard deviation between donors was above 5%. To diagnose cytomegalovirus status from the catalog of TCR beta chain sequences, a statistical classification framework was built. A later analysis assigned V and J genes by comparing TCR nucleotide sequences with IMGT/GENE-DB human TR gene sequences. In a later analysis, CDR3 sequences and most-parsimonious VDJ recombination scenarios were assigned using the TCRdist pipeline. A later analysis defined each TCR beta chain by its CDR3 amino acid sequence plus V-gene family, and excluded reads lacking a unique V-gene family. In a later analysis, 550 to 650 highly shared, low-generation-probability nucleotide sequences were removed to address suspected cross-contamination and a sequencing artifact. For each public chain, a later analysis derived a clonal expansion index from normalized ranks of inferred template counts within each repertoire. In a later analysis, generation probabilities were computed with a VDJ recombination model fitted to out-of-frame rearrangements, and the resulting probabilities were checked against IGoR. A later analysis scored TCR-TCR, TCR-HLA and TCR-CMV co-occurrence with hypergeometric tests, applying a repertoire-size bias correction to TCR pairs. False discovery rates were estimated in a later analysis by permuting HLA or CMV assignments 20 times. In a later analysis, co-occurring TCRs were grouped using DBSCAN, and TCRdist sequence similarity was added for clustering within HLA-allele-positive subsets. Repertoires with fewer than 30,000 or more than 120,000 public chains, plus five repertoires with anomalous nucleotide sharing, were excluded from co-occurrence clustering. TCRdb re-hosts the immuneACCESS table, in-frame sequences only. Its copies lack some clones; in the studies checked, an unresolved V gene accounts for under half of them, and the cause for the rest is not known. For V, J and clone size, that table is used; D and trimming come from the DNA. In this sample's table one finds 100,000 to 150,000 clones. The leading ten clones occupy less than 3.5% of the sample.

The V and J genes are TRBV18 and TRBJ1-1; the D gene is perhaps TRBD1, on 6 matching bases. Sequencing input: PBMCs. The sequence was collected from a young man in good health and CMV-seronegative. The base sequence is TGTGCCAGCTCACCACGGGGGGGGGCGATCTCGGTGACTGAAGCTTTCTTT. Its translation is CASSPRGGAISVTEAFF.